This note documents a single T cell receptor (beta chain) sequence. The entry originates in a study of blood T cells in healthy people across ages. A J-beta primer mix and a sample-barcoded 5' primer were used in a second PCR of roughly 7 to 12 cycles. All cDNA molecules were each tagged by a template-switch adaptor with 12 random nucleotides. A single record per CDR3 protein comes from TCRdb applying MiXCR to the 5' RACE reads. The sample carries approximately 2,000,000 distinct CDR3 sequences, about two fifths recorded once. The CDR3 consists of 14 residues. Germline V lookup: CDR1 SQVTM, CDR2 ANQGSEA. Trimming at V came to 5 bases and at J to 7 bases, leaving 11 bases not matched to a gene.

The source material was blood. The source is a human donor in good health. The chain combines TRBV29-1 with TRBJ1-2, with 9 bases aligning to TRBD1. CDR3 loop: CSVIRDRDGGGYTF. As DNA, the CDR3 is TGCAGCGTTATACGGGACAGGGACGGGGGTGGCTACACCTTC.